The text below deals with one T cell receptor beta chain. No cognate antigen has been identified for it. Base qualities were left out, and no much larger clone turns up one base away. The source of the sample is a study of CD4 T cells in lung cancer (dated by TCRdb to about 2019). For the study in its entirety: The study screened blood T cells of NSCLC patients for responses to candidate mutation-encoded neoepitopes and isolated neoantigen-specific CD4+ T-cell clones and TCRs. Before blood donation, treatments including platinum chemotherapy had been received by the patients, and nivolumab or pembrolizumab had been received by some of the patients. Aged 60 to 69 when blood was donated, the resected patients, most of whom were former smokers, had either lung adenocarcinoma or squamous cell carcinoma. The frequency of neoantigen-specific clonotypes in tumor resections, non-adjacent lung and cultured T-cell products was followed using TCRB deep sequencing. Tumor and non-adjacent lung tissue were obtained from a handful of patients undergoing curative-intent resections for stage I-III non-small cell lung cancer. Study-wide findings and limitations: Some blood-derived responses might reflect in vitro priming of naive T cells or cross-reactivity rather than memory responses to the cancer.

From the same resection, non-adjacent lung tissue was collected as far as possible from the malignant lesion, at a distance of at least 3 cm. The CDR3 goes from the cysteine to the phenylalanine over 12 residues. CDR3 DNA is the only sequence kept; it has 36 bases, read in frame from the first base. Relative to germline, V is missing 6 bases and J is missing 6 bases, with 3 bases of the junction outside any gene match. The germline V gene supplies CDR1 SGHAT and CDR2 FQNNGV. Library method: the immunoSEQ multiplex PCR assay. DNA was isolated with Qiagen DNeasy or QIAamp micro DNA kits and TCRB sequenced with the Adaptive Biotechnology human TCRB sequencing kit. An Illumina MiSeq was used to sequence the TCRB libraries. The paper's processing steps were these. TCRB sequence data were analyzed using the kit provider's software, and tumor enrichment of clonotype templates was assessed with Fisher's exact test. The immuneACCESS repertoire file appears here via TCRdb, limited to in-frame rearrangements. These files lack a portion of the clones; in checked studies, under half of the deficit traces to unresolved V genes, and the cause of the others is not known. That table is the source of V, J and clone size, and D and trimming were worked out from the DNA. In all, the sample holds around 11,000 clones, and over 50% of those were seen once. The ten largest clones take up 15% of the sample.

This TCR was recovered from a man aged 55 to 70 with non-small cell lung cancer. The rearrangement joined TRBV11-2 to TRBJ2-7; 9 nucleotides in the junction match TRBD2. Source material: normal lung tissue taken away from the tumor. The DNA sequence reads TGTGCCAGCAGTTTGACTAGCGGCGAGCAGTACTTC. Its protein reads: CASSLTSGEQYF.